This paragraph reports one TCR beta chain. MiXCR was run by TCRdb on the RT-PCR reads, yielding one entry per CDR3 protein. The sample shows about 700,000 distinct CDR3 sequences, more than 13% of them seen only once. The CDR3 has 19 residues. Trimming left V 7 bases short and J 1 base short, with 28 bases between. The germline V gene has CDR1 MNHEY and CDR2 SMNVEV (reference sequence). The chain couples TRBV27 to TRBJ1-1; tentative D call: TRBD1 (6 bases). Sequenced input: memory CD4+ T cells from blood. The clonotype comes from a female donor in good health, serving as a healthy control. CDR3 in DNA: TGTGCCAGCACGCCTAGTCTCCGGGGCGTCAGGGGTAGGAACACTGAAGCTTTCTTT. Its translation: CASTPSLRGVRGRNTEAFF.